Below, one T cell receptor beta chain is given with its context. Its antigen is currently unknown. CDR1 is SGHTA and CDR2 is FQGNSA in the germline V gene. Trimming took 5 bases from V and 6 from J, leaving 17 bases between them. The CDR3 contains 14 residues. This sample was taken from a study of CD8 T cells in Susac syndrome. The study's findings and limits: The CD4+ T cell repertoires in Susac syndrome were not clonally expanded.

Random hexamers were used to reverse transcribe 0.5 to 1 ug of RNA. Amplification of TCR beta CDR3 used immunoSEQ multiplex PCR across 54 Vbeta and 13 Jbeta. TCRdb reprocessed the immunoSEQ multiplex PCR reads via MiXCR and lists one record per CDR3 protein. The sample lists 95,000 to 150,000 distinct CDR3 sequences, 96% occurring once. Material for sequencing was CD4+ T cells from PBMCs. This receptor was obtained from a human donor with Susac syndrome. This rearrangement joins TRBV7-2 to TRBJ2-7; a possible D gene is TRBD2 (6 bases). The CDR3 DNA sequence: TGTGCCAGCAGCATGAACGCGGGAAACGGCGAGCAGTACTTC. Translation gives CASSMNAGNGEQYF.